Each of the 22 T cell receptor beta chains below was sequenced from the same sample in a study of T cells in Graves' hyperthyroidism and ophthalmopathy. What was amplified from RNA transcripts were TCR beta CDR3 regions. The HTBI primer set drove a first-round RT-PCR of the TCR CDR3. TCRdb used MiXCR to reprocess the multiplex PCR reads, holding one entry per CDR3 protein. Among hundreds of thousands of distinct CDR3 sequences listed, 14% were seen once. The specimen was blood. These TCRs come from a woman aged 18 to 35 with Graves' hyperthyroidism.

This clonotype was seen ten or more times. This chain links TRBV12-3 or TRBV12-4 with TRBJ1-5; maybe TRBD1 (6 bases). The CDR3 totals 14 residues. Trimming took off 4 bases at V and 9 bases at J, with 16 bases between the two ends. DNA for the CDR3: TGTGCCAGCAGTTCGAACAGGGTTGGACGGCCCCAGCATTTT. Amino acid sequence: CASSSNRVGRPQHF.

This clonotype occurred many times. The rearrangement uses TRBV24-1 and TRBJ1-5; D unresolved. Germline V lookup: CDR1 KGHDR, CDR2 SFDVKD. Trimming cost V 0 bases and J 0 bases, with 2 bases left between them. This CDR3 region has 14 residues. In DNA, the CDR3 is TGTGCCACCAGTGATTTGGATAGCAATCAGCCCCAGCATTTT. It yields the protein CATSDLDSNQPQHF.

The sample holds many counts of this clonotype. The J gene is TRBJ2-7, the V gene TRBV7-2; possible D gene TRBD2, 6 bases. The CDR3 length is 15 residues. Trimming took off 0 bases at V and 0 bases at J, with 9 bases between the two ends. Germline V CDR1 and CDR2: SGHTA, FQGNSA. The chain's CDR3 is CASSLAGGSSYEQYF. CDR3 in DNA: TGTGCCAGCAGCTTAGCGGGGGGTAGCTCCTACGAGCAGTACTTC. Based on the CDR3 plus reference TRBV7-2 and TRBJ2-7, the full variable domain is GAGVSQSPSNKVTEKGKDVELRCDPISGHTALYWYRQSLGQGLEFLIYFQGNSAPDKSGLPSDRFSAERTGGSVSTLTIQRTQQEDSAVYLCASSLAGGSSYEQYFGPGTRLTVT.

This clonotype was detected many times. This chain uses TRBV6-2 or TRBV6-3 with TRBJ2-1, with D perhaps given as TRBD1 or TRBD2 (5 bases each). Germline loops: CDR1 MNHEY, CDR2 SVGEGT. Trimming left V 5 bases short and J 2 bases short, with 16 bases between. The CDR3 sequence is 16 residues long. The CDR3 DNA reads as TGTGCCAGCAGTGTACTTAGGGGACCCACCTACAATGAGCAGTTCTTC. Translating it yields CASSVLRGPTYNEQFF.

CDR3 region: CASSNLSVGATYNEQFF. Here the CDR3 DNA reads TGTGCCAGCAGTAACCTTTCAGTGGGCGCCACCTACAATGAGCAGTTCTTC. The V call is TRBV27, the J call TRBJ2-1; D is uncertain. This CDR3 is built from 17 residues. Trimming took 5 bases from V and 2 from J, leaving 19 bases between them. Germline V lookup: CDR1 MNHEY, CDR2 SMNVEV (reference sequence).

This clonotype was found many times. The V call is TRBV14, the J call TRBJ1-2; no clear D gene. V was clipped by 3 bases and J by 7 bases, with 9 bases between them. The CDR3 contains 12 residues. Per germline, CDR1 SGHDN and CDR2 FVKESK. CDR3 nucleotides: TGTGCCAGCAGCCACCCTGGCGGTGGCTACACCTTC. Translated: CASSHPGGGYTF.

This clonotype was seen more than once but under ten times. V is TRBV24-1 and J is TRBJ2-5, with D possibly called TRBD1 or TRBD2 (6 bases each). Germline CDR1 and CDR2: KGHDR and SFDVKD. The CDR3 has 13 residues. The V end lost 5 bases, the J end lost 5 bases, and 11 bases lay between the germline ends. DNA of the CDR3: TGTGCCACCAGTGTTGGGGGGCTGGAGACCCAGTACTTC. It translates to CATSVGGLETQYF.

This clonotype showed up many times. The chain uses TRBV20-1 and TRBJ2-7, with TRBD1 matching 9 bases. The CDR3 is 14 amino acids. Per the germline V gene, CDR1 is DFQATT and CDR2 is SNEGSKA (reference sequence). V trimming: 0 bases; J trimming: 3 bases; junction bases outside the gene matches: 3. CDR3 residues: CSAREGQGVYEQYF. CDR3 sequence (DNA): TGCAGTGCTAGAGAGGGACAGGGAGTCTACGAGCAGTACTTC.

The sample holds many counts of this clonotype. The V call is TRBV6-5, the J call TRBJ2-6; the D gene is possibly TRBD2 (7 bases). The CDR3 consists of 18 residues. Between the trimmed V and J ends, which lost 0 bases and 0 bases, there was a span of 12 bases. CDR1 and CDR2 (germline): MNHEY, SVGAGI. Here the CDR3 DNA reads TGTGCCAGCAGTTACTCGAGGGGGACTACCTCTGGGGCCAACGTCCTGACTTTC. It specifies CASSYSRGTTSGANVLTF.

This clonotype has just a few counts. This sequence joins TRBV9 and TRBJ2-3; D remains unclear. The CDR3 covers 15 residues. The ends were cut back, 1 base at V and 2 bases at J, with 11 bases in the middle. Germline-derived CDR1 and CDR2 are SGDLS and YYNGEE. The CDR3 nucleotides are TGTGCCAGCAGCGTATTTGTAGGCCACACAGATACGCAGTATTTT. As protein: CASSVFVGHTDTQYF.

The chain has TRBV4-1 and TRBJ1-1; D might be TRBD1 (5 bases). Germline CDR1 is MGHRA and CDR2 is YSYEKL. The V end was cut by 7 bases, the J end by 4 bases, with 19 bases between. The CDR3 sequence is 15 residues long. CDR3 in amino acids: CASNQLMGEGTEAFF. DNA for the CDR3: TGCGCCAGCAACCAGTTAATGGGGGAGGGCACTGAAGCTTTCTTT.

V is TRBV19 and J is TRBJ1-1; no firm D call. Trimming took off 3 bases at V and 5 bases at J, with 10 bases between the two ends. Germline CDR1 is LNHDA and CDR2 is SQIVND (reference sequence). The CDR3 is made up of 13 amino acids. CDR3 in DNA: TGTGCCAGTAGTATTATGGGGAGGACTGAAGCTTTCTTT. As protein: CASSIMGRTEAFF.

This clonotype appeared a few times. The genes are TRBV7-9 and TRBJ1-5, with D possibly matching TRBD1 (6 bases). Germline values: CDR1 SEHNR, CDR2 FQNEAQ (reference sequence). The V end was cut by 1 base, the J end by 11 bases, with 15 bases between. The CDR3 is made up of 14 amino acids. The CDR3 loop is CASSLEGHLGAQHF. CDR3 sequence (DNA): TGTGCCAGCAGCTTAGAGGGACACCTCGGGGCCCAGCATTTT. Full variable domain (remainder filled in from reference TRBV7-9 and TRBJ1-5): DTGVSQNPRHKITKRGQNVTFRCDPISEHNRLYWYRQTLGQGPEFLTYFQNEAQLEKSRLLSDRFSAERPKGSFSTLEIQRTEQGDSAMYLCASSLEGHLGAQHFGDGTRLSIL.

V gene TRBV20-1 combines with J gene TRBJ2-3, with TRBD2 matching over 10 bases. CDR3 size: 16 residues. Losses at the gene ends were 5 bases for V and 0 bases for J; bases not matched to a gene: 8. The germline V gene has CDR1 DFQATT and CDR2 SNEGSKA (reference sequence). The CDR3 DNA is TGCAGTGCTGGAACCGGGACTAGCGCCAGCACAGATACGCAGTATTTT. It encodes CSAGTGTSASTDTQYF.

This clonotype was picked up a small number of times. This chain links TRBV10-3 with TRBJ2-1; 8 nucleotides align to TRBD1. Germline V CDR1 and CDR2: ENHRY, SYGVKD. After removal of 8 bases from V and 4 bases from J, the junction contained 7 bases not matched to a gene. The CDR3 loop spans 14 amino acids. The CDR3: CAIGGRDRYNEQFF. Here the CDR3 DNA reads TGTGCCATCGGAGGCCGGGACAGGTACAATGAGCAGTTCTTC.

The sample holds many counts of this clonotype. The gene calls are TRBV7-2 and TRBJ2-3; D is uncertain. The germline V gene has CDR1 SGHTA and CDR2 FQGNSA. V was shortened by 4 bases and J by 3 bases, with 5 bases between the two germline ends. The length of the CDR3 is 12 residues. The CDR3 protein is CASSWATDTQYF. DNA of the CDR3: TGTGCCAGCAGCTGGGCTACAGATACGCAGTATTTT.

The CDR3 DNA sequence: TGTGCCACCAGGCCATCTATCTCGGGTAATCCCTCGGGACTGTTTTTT. Its translation: CATRPSISGNPSGLFF. This chain connects TRBV15 to TRBJ2-2, with a weak D call TRBD2 (5 bases). This CDR3 contains 16 residues. V lost 6 bases to trimming and J lost 14 bases, with 28 bases between them. From germline, CDR1 is LNHNV and CDR2 YYDKDF (reference sequence).

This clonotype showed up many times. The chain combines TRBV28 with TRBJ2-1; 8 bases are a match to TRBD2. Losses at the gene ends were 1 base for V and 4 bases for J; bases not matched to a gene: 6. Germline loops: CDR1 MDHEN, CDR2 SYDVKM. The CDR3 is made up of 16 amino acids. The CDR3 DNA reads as TGTGCCAGCAGTTTATTTACCCGGGAGGGGTACAATGAGCAGTTCTTC. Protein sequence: CASSLFTREGYNEQFF.

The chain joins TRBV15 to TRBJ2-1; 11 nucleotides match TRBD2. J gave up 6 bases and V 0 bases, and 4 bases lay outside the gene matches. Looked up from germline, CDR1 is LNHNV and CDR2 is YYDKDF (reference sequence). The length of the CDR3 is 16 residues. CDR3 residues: CATSREVAGGINEQFF. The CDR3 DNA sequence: TGTGCCACCAGCAGAGAGGTAGCGGGAGGGATCAATGAGCAGTTCTTC.

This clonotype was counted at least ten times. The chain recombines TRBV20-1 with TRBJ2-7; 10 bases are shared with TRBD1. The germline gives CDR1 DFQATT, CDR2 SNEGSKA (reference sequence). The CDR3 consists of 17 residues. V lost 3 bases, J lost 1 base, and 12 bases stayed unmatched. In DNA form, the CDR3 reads TGCAGTGCTAGGACCGGGACAGGGGCCTACGCTTCCTACGAGCAGTACTTC. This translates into CSARTGTGAYASYEQYF.

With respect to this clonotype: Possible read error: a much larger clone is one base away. CDR3 protein: CASSSVGTAEKLFF. The CDR3, as DNA: TGTGCCAGCAGTTCAGTGGGTACAGCTGAAAAACTGTTTTTT. The genes are TRBV28 and TRBJ1-4; D unclear. This CDR3 has 14 amino acids. V lost 4 bases and J 7 bases, leaving 13 bases between the germline ends. The germline V gene encodes CDR1 MDHEN and CDR2 SYDVKM.

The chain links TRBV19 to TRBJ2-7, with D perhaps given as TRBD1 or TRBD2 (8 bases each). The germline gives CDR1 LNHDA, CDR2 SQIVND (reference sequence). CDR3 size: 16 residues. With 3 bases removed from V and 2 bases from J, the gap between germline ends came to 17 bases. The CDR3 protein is CASSIRGGQVTYEQYF. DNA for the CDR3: TGTGCCAGTAGTATTCGGGGGGGACAGGTGACCTACGAGCAGTACTTC.